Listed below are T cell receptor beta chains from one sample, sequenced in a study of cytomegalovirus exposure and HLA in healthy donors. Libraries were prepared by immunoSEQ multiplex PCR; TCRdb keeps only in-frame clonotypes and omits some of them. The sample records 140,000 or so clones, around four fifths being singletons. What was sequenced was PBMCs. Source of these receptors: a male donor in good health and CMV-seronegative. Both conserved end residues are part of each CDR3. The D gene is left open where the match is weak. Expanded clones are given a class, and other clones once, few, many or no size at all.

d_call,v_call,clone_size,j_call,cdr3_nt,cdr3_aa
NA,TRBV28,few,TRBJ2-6,TGTGCCAGCAGTCAGAGCGGGTTTTTCCCCGGAGGCTCTGGGGCCAACGTCCTGACTTTC,CASSQSGFFPGGSGANVLTF
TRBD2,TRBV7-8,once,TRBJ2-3,TGTGCCAGCACCCCTAAGTTTCGCGGGAGTAGCACAGATACGCAGTATTTT,CASTPKFRGSSTDTQYF
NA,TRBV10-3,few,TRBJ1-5,TGTGCCATCAGTGAGGGGGGGAGGGGAGGAGATCAGCCCCAGCATTTT,CAISEGGRGGDQPQHF
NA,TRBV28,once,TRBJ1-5,TGTGCCAGCCGCTCGGATCAGCCCCAGCATTTT,CASRSDQPQHF
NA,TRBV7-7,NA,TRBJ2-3,TGTGCCAGCAGCCCCTCTTCCTTCGGGAATACGCAGTATTTT,CASSPSSFGNTQYF
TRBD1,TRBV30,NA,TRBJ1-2,TGTGCCTGGAGCCAGACAGGGGGAAATGGCTACACCTTC,CAWSQTGGNGYTF
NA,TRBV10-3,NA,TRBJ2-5,TGTGCCATCAGTGAGTCTACTCTCCTAAGAAGCGAGACCCAGTACTTC,CAISESTLLRSETQYF
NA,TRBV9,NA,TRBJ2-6,TGTGCCAGCAGCCTAACCGCTGGGGCCAACGTCCTGACTTTC,CASSLTAGANVLTF
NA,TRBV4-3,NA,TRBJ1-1,TGCGCCAGCAGCCAAACCCTGGGGAGCACTGAAGCTTTCTTT,CASSQTLGSTEAFF
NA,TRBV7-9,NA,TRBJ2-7,TGTGCCAGCAGCCCCAACCCGGGGGAAGAATACGAGCAGTACTTC,CASSPNPGEEYEQYF
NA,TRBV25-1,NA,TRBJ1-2,TGTGCCAGCAGTGAATACAGGGAGGGAAGTTATGGCTACACCTTC,CASSEYREGSYGYTF
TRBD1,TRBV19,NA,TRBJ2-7,TGTGCCAGTACTACGGCAGGGGGATTGCAGCAGTACTTC,CASTTAGGLQQYF
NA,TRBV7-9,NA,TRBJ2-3,TGTGCCAGCAGCTTAATTGAGGATACGCAGTATTTT,CASSLIEDTQYF
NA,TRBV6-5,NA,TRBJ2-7,TGTGCCAGCAGAACAGGACAGACCTACGAGCAGTACTTC,CASRTGQTYEQYF
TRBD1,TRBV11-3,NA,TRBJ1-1,TGTGCCAGCAGCCCGCGGGGACAGGGTGAAGCTTTCTTT,CASSPRGQGEAFF
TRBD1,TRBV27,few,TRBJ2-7,TGTGCCAGCAGTTTATTTTGGGGACAGGAGACCTACGAGCAGTACTTC,CASSLFWGQETYEQYF
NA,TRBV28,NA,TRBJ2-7,TGTGCCAGCAGTTTGGGGGCAGGGCCCTACGAGCAGTACTTC,CASSLGAGPYEQYF
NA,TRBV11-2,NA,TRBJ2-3,TGTGCCAGCAGCTCCCTGGCGGAGGCTAGCACAGATACGCAGTATTTT,CASSSLAEASTDTQYF
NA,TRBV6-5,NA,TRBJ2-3,TGTGCCAGCAGTTCTCTCCTCACCCCGCGGGATACGCAGTATTTT,CASSSLLTPRDTQYF
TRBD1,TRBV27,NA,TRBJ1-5,TGTGCCAGCAGTTTAGCGACAGGGAGCAATCAGCCCCAGCATTTT,CASSLATGSNQPQHF
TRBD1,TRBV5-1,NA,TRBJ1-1,TGCGCCAGCAGCTTAGGGACAGGGAACACTGAAGCTTTCTTT,CASSLGTGNTEAFF
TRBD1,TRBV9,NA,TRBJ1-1,TGTGCCAGCAGCTCCACAGGGGCCACTGAAGCTTTCTTT,CASSSTGATEAFF
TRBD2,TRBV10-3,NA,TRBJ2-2,TGTGCCATCAGTGGGGAGGGCTACACCGGGGAGCTGTTTTTT,CAISGEGYTGELFF
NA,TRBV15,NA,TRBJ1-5,TGTGCCACCAGCTTTTATGGGCCTGTGAGCAATCAGCCCCAGCATTTT,CATSFYGPVSNQPQHF
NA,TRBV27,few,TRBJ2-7,TGTGCCAGCAGTTCTACAGGGAGCTCCTACGAGCAGTACTTC,CASSSTGSSYEQYF
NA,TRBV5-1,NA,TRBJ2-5,TGCGCCAGCAGCTTGAGCGAGACCCAGTACTTC,CASSLSETQYF
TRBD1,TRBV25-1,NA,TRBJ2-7,TGTGCCAGCACCGGACAGGGGGCCAACTACGAGCAGTACTTC,CASTGQGANYEQYF
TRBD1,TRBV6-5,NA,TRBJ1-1,TGTGCCAGCAGTTACGGACAGGGGAGGAACACTGAAGCTTTCTTT,CASSYGQGRNTEAFF
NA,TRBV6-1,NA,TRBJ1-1,TGTGCCAGCAACTGGGGGGGGACTGAAGCTTTCTTT,CASNWGGTEAFF
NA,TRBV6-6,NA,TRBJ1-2,TGTGCCAGCTTAGGCGGGAACTATGGCTACACCTTC,CASLGGNYGYTF
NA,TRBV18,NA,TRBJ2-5,TGTGCCAGCTCACCCCAAGACAGGCAAGAGACCCAGTACTTC,CASSPQDRQETQYF
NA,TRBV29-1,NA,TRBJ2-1,TGCAGCGTTGAAGGCGGGTCCGAGACCACTAACAATGAGCAGTTCTTC,CSVEGGSETTNNEQFF
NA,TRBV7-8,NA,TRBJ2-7,TGTGCCAGCAGCTCTACCCGAGGCTCGAGCTCCTACGAGCAGTACTTC,CASSSTRGSSSYEQYF
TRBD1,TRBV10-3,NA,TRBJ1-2,TGTGCCATCAGTGAGCCCTCAGGGGGCTTCTATGGCTACACCTTC,CAISEPSGGFYGYTF
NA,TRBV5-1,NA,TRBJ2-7,TGCGCCAGCAGCCCTCGGGACATGACCTACGAGCAGTACTTC,CASSPRDMTYEQYF
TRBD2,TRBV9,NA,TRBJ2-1,TGTGCCAGCAGCGCCCAGATGGGACTAGCGCAGTCCCGTTTCCGCAATGAGCAGTTCTTC,CASSAQMGLAQSRFRNEQFF
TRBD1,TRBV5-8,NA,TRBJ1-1,TGTGCCAGCAGCTTGGGGGCAGACAGGGACACTGAAGCTTTCTTT,CASSLGADRDTEAFF
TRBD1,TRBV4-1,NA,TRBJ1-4,TGCGCCAGCAGAACAATCGGACAGGGTAATGAAAAACTGTTTTTT,CASRTIGQGNEKLFF
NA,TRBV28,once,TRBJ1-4,TGTGCCAGCAGTGGGGGGGCTGCAACTAATGAAAAACTGTTTTTT,CASSGGAATNEKLFF
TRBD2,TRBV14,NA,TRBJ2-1,TGTGCCAGCAGCCAAGATTGGGGACTAGCGGGATACAATGAGCAGTTCTTC,CASSQDWGLAGYNEQFF
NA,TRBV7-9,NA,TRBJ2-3,TGTGCCAGCAGCTCTTCAGCGGAGATCACAGATACGCAGTATTTT,CASSSSAEITDTQYF
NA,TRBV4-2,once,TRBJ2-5,TGTGCCAGCAGCCTTCCAGGCGATCCACTCGGATATCCGGGACATTGGAAAATCAAAGAGACCCAGTACTTC,CASSLPGDPLGYPGHWKIKETQYF
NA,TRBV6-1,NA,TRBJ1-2,TGTGCCAGCAGCCCGGGACTTCATAACTATGGCTACACCTTC,CASSPGLHNYGYTF
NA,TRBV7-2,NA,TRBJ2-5,TGTGCCAGCAGCTTTAGATCTCGAGTTGGAGAGACCCAGTACTTC,CASSFRSRVGETQYF
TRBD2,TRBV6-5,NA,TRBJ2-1,TGTGCCAGCAGACCCAGCGGGGGGACGTACAATGAGCAGTTCTTC,CASRPSGGTYNEQFF
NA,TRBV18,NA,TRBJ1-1,TGTGCCAGCTCACCACCGAGCCCGATGAACACTGAAGCTTTCTTT,CASSPPSPMNTEAFF
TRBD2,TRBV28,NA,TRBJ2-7,TGTGCCAGCAGTTTATGGTTAGCGGGAATCCGGGATTACGAGCAGTACTTC,CASSLWLAGIRDYEQYF
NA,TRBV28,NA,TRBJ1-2,TGTGCCAGCTCCCGGGCCCCAGGAGGTAACTATGGCTACACCTTC,CASSRAPGGNYGYTF
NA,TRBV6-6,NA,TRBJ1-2,TGTGCCAGCAGTTATATGGGGGCGCAGGTTTATGGCTACACCTTC,CASSYMGAQVYGYTF
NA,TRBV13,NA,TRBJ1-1,TGTGCCAGCAGCTTTTTATACAGGGACGCCGTGGGAAACACTGAAGCTTTCTTT,CASSFLYRDAVGNTEAFF
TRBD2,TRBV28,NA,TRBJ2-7,TGTGCCAGCAGTTTCGCCAGACTAGCGGGAGTAGGTACCTACGAGCAGTACTTC,CASSFARLAGVGTYEQYF
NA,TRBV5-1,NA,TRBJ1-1,TGCGCCAGCAGCTTCGGGGGGGCGCAGGCTTTCTTT,CASSFGGAQAFF
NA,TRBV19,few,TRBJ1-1,TGTGCCAGTACCGACACCCAGGGGTGGGACACTGAAGCTTTCTTT,CASTDTQGWDTEAFF
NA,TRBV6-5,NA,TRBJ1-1,TGTGCCAGCAGCCAGGAGGGAGGCACTGAAGCTTTCTTT,CASSQEGGTEAFF
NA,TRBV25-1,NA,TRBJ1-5,TGTGCCAGCAGTGAATTGATCCTAGGGAAAGGGGGCAATCAGCCCCAGCATTTT,CASSELILGKGGNQPQHF